This T cell receptor beta chain was identified in a study of T-cell reconstitution after alpha-beta-depleted transplantation in children (dated by TCRdb to 2016 to 2017). Looking at the study overall: Using TCR repertoire profiling, the study followed T-cell immune reconstitution in a quantitative way in children after TCRalphabeta/CD19-depleted allogeneic hematopoietic cell transplantation. Points the paper makes about the study in general: In some patients, the high TCRbeta diversity seen at day 60 was put down to recipient T cells and intrathymic progenitors that had survived conditioning. Over the following months the frequencies of hyperexpanded clones went down, and after one year T-cell counts and TCRbeta diversity were mostly credited to newly produced T cells. About two months after transplant, the apparently early recovery of alphabetaT-cell counts reportedly depended on just several hundred clones that had expanded rapidly and came from non-depleted graft cells.

The protocol used for the library was PCR. For sequencing, an Illumina HiSeq 2500 was employed. TCR libraries were prepared with molecular barcoding, using unique molecular identifiers to normalize TCRbeta repertoire quantification. TCRdb redid the processing of the public reads, applying fastp at Q25 and MiXCR, and retained in-frame beta chains. Each entry merges the rows of one CDR3 protein and shows their most common DNA and genes. This sample holds approximately 190,000 distinct CDR3 sequences; roughly 6.3% were observed only once. Just over 4.5% of the sample goes to the ten largest clones. This specimen's treatment or condition label, per the study, means: allogeneic hematopoietic cell transplantation with graft depleted of TCRalphabeta T cells and CD19 B cells. TCRalphabeta/CD19-depleted allogeneic hematopoietic cell grafts were given to the transplant recipients, all of whom were children.

The CDR3 starts with the cysteine, ends with the phenylalanine, and has 15 residues. The entry retains the CDR3 DNA only, 45 bases that are in frame from base 1. V is cut back by 1 base and J by 4 bases, with 4 bases in the junction unmatched. Per the germline V gene (reference sequence), SSHAT is the CDR1 and FNYEAQ is the CDR2. This clonotype was seen at least ten times. Its binding antigen is unknown. Base quality data are lacking; no much larger clone is found one base away. The rearranged chain carries TRBV7-7 and TRBJ2-3; TRBD2 aligns with 8 central bases. Source: PBMCs, taken before TCRalphabeta/CD19-depleted stem cell transplant. The sequence was collected from a girl under three years old with combined immunodeficiency, due to receive a stem cell transplant. The base sequence is TGTGCCAGCAGCTTAGGTAGCGGGGAAGCAGATACGCAGTATTTT. This yields the protein CASSLGSGEADTQYF.